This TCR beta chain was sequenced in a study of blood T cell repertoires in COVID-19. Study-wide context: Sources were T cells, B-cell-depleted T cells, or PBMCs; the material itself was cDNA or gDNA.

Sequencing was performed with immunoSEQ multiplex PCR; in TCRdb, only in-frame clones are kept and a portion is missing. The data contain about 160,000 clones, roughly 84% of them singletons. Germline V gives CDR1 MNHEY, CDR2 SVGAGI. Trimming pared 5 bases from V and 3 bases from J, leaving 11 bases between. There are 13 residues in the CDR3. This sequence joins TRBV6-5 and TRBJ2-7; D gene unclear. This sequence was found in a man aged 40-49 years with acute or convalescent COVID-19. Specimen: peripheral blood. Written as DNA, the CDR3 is TGTGCCAGCAGTCCGTTCGGTCGCTACGAGCAGTACTTC. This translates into CASSPFGRYEQYF.